The 18 T cell receptor beta chains below all came from one sample that was sequenced in a study of T cell responses to AZD1222 COVID-19 vaccine. Data came from immunoSEQ multiplex PCR; TCRdb stores just in-frame clones and leaves some out. The repertoire holds about 95,000 clones, with 70% to 90% as singletons. The sequencing here drew on peripheral blood, taken on day 0 of AZD1222 vaccination. These receptor sequences come from an adult in good health.

The gene calls are TRBV30 and TRBJ2-7, with D possibly TRBD2 on 7 matching bases. The CDR3 contains 16 residues. V was clipped by 4 bases and J by 3 bases, with 22 bases between them. The germline V gene encodes CDR1 GTSNPN and CDR2 SVGIG (reference sequence). CDR3 residues: CAWTRLGGVGIYEQYF. CDR3 bases: TGTGCCTGGACAAGATTAGGGGGGGTCGGAATCTACGAGCAGTACTTC.

The genes are TRBV11-3 and TRBJ2-4, with 12 bases matching TRBD2. The CDR3 is 14 amino acids. CDR1 and CDR2 (germline): SGHNT, YENEEA. V lost 3 bases, J lost 13 bases, and 7 bases stayed unmatched. The CDR3 DNA follows: TGTGCCAGCAGCTTCGGACTAGCGGGAACGATCCAGTACTTC. Amino acids: CASSFGLAGTIQYF.

This clone appeared once. This sequence joins TRBV13 and TRBJ1-4; the D is unclear. Between the trimmed V and J ends, which lost 5 bases and 3 bases, there was a span of 19 bases. CDR3 length equals 17 residues. Germline CDR1 reads PRHDT; CDR2 reads FYEKMQ (reference sequence). CDR3 bases: TGTGCCAGCAGCCCCCGGCGTGGCAGCGCGGCTAATGAAAAACTGTTTTTT. Its translation: CASSPRRGSAANEKLFF.

CDR3 sequence: CASSESQYASTEAFF. In nucleotides, the CDR3 is TGTGCCAGTAGTGAGTCCCAATATGCATCCACTGAAGCTTTCTTT. This chain connects TRBV19 to TRBJ1-1; D is uncertain. CDR3 size: 15 residues. V was clipped by 5 bases and J by 4 bases, with 17 bases between them. CDR1 and CDR2 from the germline V gene are LNHDA and SQIVND (reference sequence).

J is TRBJ1-2 and V is TRBV6-4; TRBD1 is a possible D gene (5 bases). The CDR3 totals 15 residues. CDR1 MRHNA and CDR2 SNTAGT come from the germline V gene. V was pared by 0 bases and J by 0 bases, with 8 bases between. The CDR3 sequence: CASSDSGGANYGYTF. CDR3 nucleotides: TGTGCCAGCAGTGACTCCGGGGGGGCTAACTATGGCTACACCTTC.

The rearrangement links TRBV12-3 or TRBV12-4 to TRBJ2-3, with D unclear. The CDR3 covers 13 residues. Trimming left V 5 bases short and J 3 bases short, with 9 bases between. The CDR3 DNA reads TGTGCCAGCAGTCCTCCATGGACAGATACGCAGTATTTT. Its protein is CASSPPWTDTQYF.

Here the CDR3 reads CASSLGDRGGYTF. The CDR3 bases are TGCGCCAGCAGCTTGGGGGACAGGGGAGGCTACACCTTC. The genes are TRBV5-1 and TRBJ1-2, with TRBD1 identical over 10 bases. Per germline, CDR1 SGHRS and CDR2 YFSETQ. This CDR3 is 13 amino acids long. J lost 8 bases, V lost 0 bases, and 1 base had no gene match.

The V gene is TRBV11-2, the J gene TRBJ1-3; the D gene is possibly TRBD1 (5 bases). V lost 0 bases to trimming and J lost 4 bases, with 16 bases between them. The CDR3 covers 17 residues. Germline CDR1 SGHAT, CDR2 FQNNGV. The CDR3 sequence: CASSLEGPIWGGNTIYF. Here the CDR3 DNA reads TGTGCCAGCAGCTTAGAAGGACCTATTTGGGGGGGAAACACCATATATTTT.

The chain links TRBV3-1 (or the pseudogene TRBV3-2) to TRBJ1-1, with a possible D match to TRBD1 (6 bases). This CDR3 has 13 amino acids. The germline V and J ends were trimmed by 3 bases and 4 bases, with 9 bases remaining between them. Germline loops: CDR1 LGHDT, CDR2 YNNKEL (reference sequence). The CDR3, as DNA: TGTGCCAGCAGCCATAGAGGGGGCACTGAAGCTTTCTTT. It yields the protein CASSHRGGTEAFF.

V gene TRBV7-2 combines with J gene TRBJ1-2; 10 bases are shared with TRBD1. This CDR3 comprises 16 residues. Trimming took 0 bases from V and 4 from J; bases not matched to a gene: 5. Germline CDR1 reads SGHTA; CDR2 reads FQGNSA. CDR3 residues: CASSLAGTGEGYGYTF. Here the CDR3 DNA reads TGTGCCAGCAGCTTAGCTGGGACAGGGGAAGGCTATGGCTACACCTTC.

Regarding this clone: Other DNA sequences in this specimen translate into the identical CDR3. The chain recombines TRBV12-3 or TRBV12-4 with TRBJ1-3, with D hard to call. Trimming stripped 2 bases from V and 0 bases from J, with 2 bases between. This CDR3 is 13 amino acids long. CDR3 region: CASSLFSGNTIYF. CDR3 nucleotides: TGTGCCAGCAGTTTATTCTCTGGAAACACCATATATTTT.

V usage is TRBV10-2 and J usage is TRBJ1-2, with D possibly being TRBD1 (6 bases). The CDR3 covers 12 residues. Germline loops: CDR1 WSHSY, CDR2 SAAADI. Deletions cut 6 bases from V and 2 bases from J, with 7 bases between. For the CDR3, the DNA is TGCGCCAGCAGGCAGGGGAACTATGGCTACACCTTC. Translated: CASRQGNYGYTF.

This sequence joins TRBV3-1 (or the pseudogene TRBV3-2) and TRBJ2-5; 13 bases match TRBD2. The V segment lost 8 bases and the J segment 13 bases; nucleotides outside the gene matches: 13. Germline CDR1 and CDR2: LGHDT and YNNKEL (reference sequence). This CDR3 spans 14 amino acids. The CDR3 protein is CASDTRLAGGPPYF. The CDR3 DNA reads TGTGCCAGCGATACGAGACTAGCGGGGGGCCCTCCGTACTTC.

This chain connects TRBV5-4 to TRBJ1-2; a possible D gene is TRBD1 (6 bases). CDR1 is SGHNT and CDR2 is YYREEE in the germline V gene (reference sequence). V gave up 6 bases and J gave up 2 bases, with 11 bases separating them. The CDR3 length is 13 residues. The CDR3 is CASNRGQNYGYTF. The CDR3 DNA reads TGTGCCAGCAACCGAGGACAGAACTATGGCTACACCTTC. The full variable domain, its missing parts supplied by reference TRBV5-4 and TRBJ1-2, is ETGVTQSPTHLIKTRGQQVTLRCSSQSGHNTVSWYQQALGQGPQFIFQYYREEENGRGNFPPRFSGLQFPNYSSELNVNALELDDSALYLCASNRGQNYGYTFGSGTRLTVV.

V is TRBV4-2 and J is TRBJ2-7; D perhaps matches TRBD1 (6 bases). CDR3 size: 13 residues. The germline V gene encodes CDR1 LGHNA and CDR2 YNFKEQ. V was clipped by 6 bases and J by 5 bases, with 14 bases between them. CDR3 protein: CASSRTTGNEQYF. The CDR3, as DNA: TGTGCCAGCAGTCGCACCACAGGGAACGAGCAGTACTTC.

The chain joins TRBV19 to TRBJ1-2; D remains unclear. There are 14 residues in the CDR3. V was cut by 8 bases and J by 5 bases, with 18 bases left in between. In germline, CDR1 is LNHDA, CDR2 SQIVND (reference sequence). This chain's CDR3 is CASRDVKADYGYTF. The CDR3 DNA follows: TGTGCCAGTCGCGACGTGAAAGCGGATTATGGCTACACCTTC.

The table lists this clone with a count of one. The V gene is TRBV7-3, the J gene TRBJ2-7; TRBD2 aligns across 9 bases. This CDR3 has 16 residues. Germline trimming cut 0 bases from V and 3 bases from J; bases unmatched to any gene: 6. CDR1 is SGHTA and CDR2 is FQGTGA in the germline V gene. The CDR3 here is CASSLTGSGGGYEQYF. For the CDR3, the DNA is TGTGCCAGCAGCTTAACCGGTAGCGGGGGTGGCTACGAGCAGTACTTC.

This chain links TRBV6-4 with TRBJ2-2; 10 nucleotides align to TRBD1. Per germline, CDR1 MRHNA and CDR2 SNTAGT. There are 17 residues in the CDR3. The ends lost 5 bases at V and 6 bases at J; junction bases unmatched: 12. Here the CDR3 reads CASSLDRGLTSPGELFF. The CDR3 nucleotides are TGTGCCAGCAGTCTTGACAGGGGGCTAACCTCCCCCGGGGAGCTGTTTTTT.